This TCR beta chain originates from a study of control samples from healthy donors and cancer patients. The CDR3 is 17 amino acids. Germline V gene sequence: CDR1 LGHNA, CDR2 YSLEER. The ends were cut back, 1 base at V and 2 bases at J, with 16 bases in the middle. The data were produced by immunoSEQ multiplex PCR, yet TCRdb's version contains in-frame clones alone and is incomplete. The sample lists 150,000 to 200,000 clones; around 88% were seen once. The receptor was derived from a young man in good health. The chain has TRBV4-3 and TRBJ2-3; perhaps D is TRBD1 or TRBD2 (5 bases each). The material sequenced was blood. This CDR3 is CASSQGEGTQTTDTQYF. CDR3 nucleotides: TGCGCCAGCAGCCAAGGCGAAGGGACGCAGACCACAGATACGCAGTATTTT.